What follows describes a single TCR beta chain. What it binds is not known. Clones were sequenced by immunoSEQ multiplex PCR, and TCRdb holds only the in-frame ones, with some missing. The repertoire holds 6,500 or so clones, with roughly 66% as singletons. The entry originates in a study of coeliac disease. The overall study: Coeliac patients had newly diagnosed active disease, refractory type I disease, or gluten-free diet control. General study results and limits: In active celiac disease, intraepithelial and lamina propria TRB and TRG repertoires were less clonal than controls. Only 1 of 6 controls, but about 55% of the 18 coeliac samples, showed published gliadin-specific TRB sequences. The authors considered this approach unsuitable for unbiased detection of gliadin-specific T cells.

The V and J ends lost 0 bases and 1 base respectively, with 16 bases between them. There are 18 residues in the CDR3. Germline V gene data show CDR1 as MNHNS and CDR2 as SASEGT. Sequencing was performed on lamina propria lymphocytes from the gut. The sequence came from a man aged 45-60 years with active celiac disease. This chain links TRBV6-1 with TRBJ2-1; D is possibly TRBD2 (5 bases). The CDR3 DNA reads as TGTGCCAGCAGTGAAGCTGGGAGACTGAGGCCTTCCTACAATGAGCAGTTCTTC. Protein: CASSEAGRLRPSYNEQFF.